The clone carrying this T cell receptor (beta chain) was seen more than once but under ten times. These data come from a study of blood T cell repertoires in COVID-19. At the level of the study: Some COVID-19 samples were acute and others convalescent; all came from the United States, Italy and Spain. PBMCs, B-cell-depleted T cells, or T cells provided the cDNA or gDNA that made up the material.

Germline V gives CDR1 MNHNS, CDR2 SASEGT. There are 16 residues in the CDR3. Trimming took 4 bases from V and 2 from J; bases not matched to a gene: 7. The protocol was immunoSEQ multiplex PCR, while the TCRdb copy is restricted to in-frame clones and leaves out a portion. The data hold approximately 170,000 clones, with around 91% observed a single time. This sequence was found in a woman between 18 and 29 years old who had recovered from COVID-19. The sample was PBMCs or T cells enriched from blood (not recorded which). This chain joins TRBV6-1 and TRBJ2-7, with 11 bases matching TRBD2. CDR3 loop: CASSGDSGRATYEQYF. In DNA, the CDR3 is TGTGCCAGCAGTGGGGATAGCGGGAGGGCCACCTACGAGCAGTACTTC.